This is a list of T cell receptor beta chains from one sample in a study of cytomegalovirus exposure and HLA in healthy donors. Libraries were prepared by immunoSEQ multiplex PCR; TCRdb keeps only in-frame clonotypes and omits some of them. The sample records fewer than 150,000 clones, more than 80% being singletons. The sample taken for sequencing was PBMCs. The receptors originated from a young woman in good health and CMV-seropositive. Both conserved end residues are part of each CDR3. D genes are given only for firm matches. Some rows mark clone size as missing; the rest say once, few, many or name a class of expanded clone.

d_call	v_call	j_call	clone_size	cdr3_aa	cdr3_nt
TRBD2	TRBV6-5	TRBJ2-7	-	CASKGLAGGGHEQYF	TGTGCCAGCAAGGGGCTAGCGGGAGGAGGGCACGAGCAGTACTTC
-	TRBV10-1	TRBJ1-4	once	CASSEQVNEKLFF	TGCGCCAGCAGTGAGCAGGTTAATGAAAAACTGTTTTTT
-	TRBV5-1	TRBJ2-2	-	CASATTSTWNTGELFF	TGCGCCAGCGCAACTACTTCGACTTGGAACACCGGGGAGCTGTTTTTT
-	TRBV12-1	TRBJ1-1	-	CASSLSDRGRTEAFF	TGTGCCAGCAGCTTGTCCGACAGGGGAAGAACTGAAGCTTTCTTT
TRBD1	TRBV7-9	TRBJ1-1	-	CASSLARGGAAFF	TGTGCCAGCAGCTTAGCGCGAGGGGGCGCGGCTTTCTTT
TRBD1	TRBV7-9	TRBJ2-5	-	CSSSVTGEETQYF	TGTTCCAGCAGCGTGACAGGGGAGGAGACCCAGTACTTC
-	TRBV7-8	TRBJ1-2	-	CASSLAREGRGRGGYTF	TGTGCCAGCAGCTTAGCTAGGGAGGGCAGGGGTCGAGGTGGCTACACCTTC
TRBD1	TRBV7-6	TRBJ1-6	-	CASRNTPGQLHSPLHF	TGTGCCAGCAGAAACACCCCGGGACAGCTACATTCACCCCTCCACTTT
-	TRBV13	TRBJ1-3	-	CASSRSGSGNTIYF	TGTGCCAGCAGCCGTTCAGGGTCTGGAAACACCATATATTTT
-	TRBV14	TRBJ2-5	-	CASSQGRQSHRYF	TGTGCCAGCAGCCAAGGGAGACAGTCCCACCGGTACTTC
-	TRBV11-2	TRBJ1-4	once	CASSLDGDSGSDEKLFF	TGTGCCAGCAGCTTAGATGGCGACAGCGGGAGCGATGAAAAACTGTTTTTT
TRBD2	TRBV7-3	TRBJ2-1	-	CASSLGLAGVGEQFF	TGTGCCAGCAGCTTGGGACTAGCGGGAGTGGGTGAGCAGTTCTTC
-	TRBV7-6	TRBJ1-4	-	CASSPVANEKLFF	TGTGCCAGCAGCCCCGTCGCTAATGAAAAACTGTTTTTT
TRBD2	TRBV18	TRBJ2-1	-	CASSPRIAGGNEQFF	TGTGCCAGCTCACCAAGGATAGCGGGTGGTAATGAGCAGTTCTTC
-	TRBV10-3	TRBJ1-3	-	CATSSMGGSGNTIYF	TGTGCCACCTCGTCTATGGGGGGCTCTGGAAACACCATATATTTT
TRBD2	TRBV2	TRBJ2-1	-	CASIIAGGPNLHNEQFF	TGTGCCAGCATAATAGCGGGAGGGCCAAACTTACACAATGAGCAGTTCTTC
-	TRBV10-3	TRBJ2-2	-	CAISEKGTVNGELFF	TGTGCCATCAGTGAGAAAGGGACTGTGAACGGGGAGCTGTTTTTT
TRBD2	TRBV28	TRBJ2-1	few	CASIQGAREGLYNEQFF	TGTGCCAGCATCCAGGGCGCGCGGGAGGGCCTCTACAATGAGCAGTTCTTC
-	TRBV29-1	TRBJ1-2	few	CSVEDRGTKGYYGYTF	TGCAGCGTTGAAGATAGGGGAACCAAGGGGTACTATGGCTACACCTTC
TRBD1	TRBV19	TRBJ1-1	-	CASSPTGVGTEAFF	TGTGCCAGTAGTCCAACAGGGGTAGGCACTGAAGCTTTCTTT
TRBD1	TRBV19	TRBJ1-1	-	CASSPVRDRVNTEAFF	TGTGCCAGTAGTCCTGTTAGGGACAGGGTGAACACTGAAGCTTTCTTT
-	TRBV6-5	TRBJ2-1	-	CASAAGGGYYNEQFF	TGTGCCAGCGCCGCCGGGGGTGGGTATTACAATGAGCAGTTCTTC
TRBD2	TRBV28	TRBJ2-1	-	CASSLSAAGGRRVNEQFF	TGTGCCAGCAGTTTATCAGCAGCGGGGGGAAGGAGGGTCAATGAGCAGTTCTTC